Detailed here is one T cell receptor (beta chain). What it recognizes is unknown. Primers: 60 Vbeta forward and 13 Jbeta reverse. Some clones are missing from TCRdb's copy, which holds only in-frame ones; the method was immunoSEQ multiplex PCR. The sample records around 200,000 clones, around 79% being singletons. The sample comes from a study of cytomegalovirus exposure and HLA in healthy donors. Broader study findings: Differences between HLA loci emerged in a later analysis of TCR association rates, with DRB1 most and HLA-C fewest. There were a few CMV-associated chains whose specificity for CMV antigens was confirmed in vitro. Immune exposure data for these donors was limited to CMV serostatus.

Looked up from germline, CDR1 is MNHNY and CDR2 is SVGAGI (reference sequence). Trimming pared 9 bases from V and 9 bases from J, leaving 15 bases between. This CDR3 contains 12 residues. The source material was PBMCs. The rearrangement links TRBV6-6 to TRBJ2-1; D is perhaps TRBD2 (5 bases). This clonotype was obtained from a male donor in good health and CMV-seronegative. CDR3 amino acids: CASTVRASEQFF. The CDR3 bases are TGTGCCAGTACGGTGAGGGCGAGTGAGCAGTTCTTC.